This T cell receptor beta chain was documented in a study of shared clonotypes between healthy human individuals. Study at large: Three plates were used per donor for CD4 naive, three for CD4 memory, two for CD8 naive and one for CD8 memory. Whole-study results and caveats: There were few donors, and this limited the genetic and exposure-history diversity represented.

The CDR3 sequence is 14 residues long. The germline V gene encodes CDR1 LNHDA and CDR2 SQIVND (reference sequence). V shed 4 bases, J shed 1 base, and the junction held 4 bases outside the gene matches. Sequencing was at deep level. Using immunoSEQ multiplex PCR, the repertoire was profiled, and TCRdb retains in-frame clones only, with some absent. The sample lists about 1 million clones, roughly 70% occurring once. This clone came up a few times. Its target is not known. Other DNA sequences in this sample translate to the same CDR3. Sequenced: memory CD4+ T cells sorted from blood. Subset: CD45RA-negative fraction. The TCR sequence derives from a man between 18 and 35 years old in good health. This chain joins TRBV19 and TRBJ2-7, with 7 positions matching TRBD2. DNA for the CDR3: TGTGCCAGTAGTAGGGGGAGGGATTCCTACGAGCAGTACTTC. Amino acid sequence: CASSRGRDSYEQYF.